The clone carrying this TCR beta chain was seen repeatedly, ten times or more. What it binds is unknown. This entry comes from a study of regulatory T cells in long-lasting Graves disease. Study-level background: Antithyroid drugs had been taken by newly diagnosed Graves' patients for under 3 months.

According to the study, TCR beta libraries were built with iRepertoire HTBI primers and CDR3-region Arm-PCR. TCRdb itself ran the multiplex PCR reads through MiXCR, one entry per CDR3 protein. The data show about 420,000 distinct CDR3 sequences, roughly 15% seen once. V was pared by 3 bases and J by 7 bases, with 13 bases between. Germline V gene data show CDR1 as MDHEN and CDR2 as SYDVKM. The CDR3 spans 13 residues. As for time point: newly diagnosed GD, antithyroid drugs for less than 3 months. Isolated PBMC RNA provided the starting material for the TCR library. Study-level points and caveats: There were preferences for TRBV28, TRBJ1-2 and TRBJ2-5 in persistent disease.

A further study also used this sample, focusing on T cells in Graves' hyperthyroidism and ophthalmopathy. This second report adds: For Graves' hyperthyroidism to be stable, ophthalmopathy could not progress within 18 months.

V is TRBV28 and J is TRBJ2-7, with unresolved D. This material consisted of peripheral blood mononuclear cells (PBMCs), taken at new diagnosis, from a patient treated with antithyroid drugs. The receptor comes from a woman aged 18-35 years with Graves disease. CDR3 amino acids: CASSFQRALEQYF. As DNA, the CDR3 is TGTGCCAGCAGTTTCCAACGAGCGCTTGAGCAGTACTTC.